This T cell receptor beta chain was profiled in a study of OX40 agonist ivuxolimab in advanced cancers. Looking at the study overall: The costimulatory receptor OX40 (CD134) was targeted by ivuxolimab, a fully human IgG2 agonistic monoclonal antibody. Intravenous ivuxolimab was administered to patients every 2 weeks at six dose levels: 0.01, 0.1, 0.3, 1.5, 3 and 10 mg/kg. Among the approximately 54 dose-escalation patients, around 19 had hepatocellular carcinoma, approximately 15 melanoma, 9 renal cell carcinoma and 9 head and neck cancer. In the dose-escalation cohort, approximately 82% of patients were male, and the mean age was approximately 60 years, with a range of roughly 20 to 79. Patients were allowed to have had prior anti-PD-1, anti-PD-L1 or anti-CTLA-4 therapy, and approximately 37% of the dose-escalation patients had been treated with checkpoint inhibitors. Partial responses were achieved by three dose-escalation patients, of whom one had hepatocellular carcinoma and two had cutaneous melanoma. The purpose of peripheral TCRbeta sequencing was to test whether ivuxolimab changed TCR sequence diversity and led to clonal T-cell expansion. The paper describes the monotherapy dose-escalation part (N of about 47 patients) of the phase I trial of ivuxolimab. Paper-wide results and their limitations: At doses of 0.1 to 3.0 mg/kg, clonal expansion of both CD4+ and CD8+ blood T cells was observed from baseline to week 6. The antigen specificity of the clonally expanded peripheral T cells was not determined. After ivuxolimab, expanded clones were on average more numerous among CD8+ T cells than among CD4+ T cells. In the 0.1-3.0 mg/kg groups, partial responders had among the lowest normalized peripheral clonal expansion, particularly in CD8+ T cells. Low levels of normalized T-cell clonal expansion were also seen in some nonresponding patients.

With regard to this clone: Its antigen has not been determined. No quality values exist for individual bases; no much larger clone is one base distant.

V is reduced by 5 bases and J by 8 bases, leaving a spacing of 16 bases between them. The CDR3 spans 14 residues, from the cysteine through the phenylalanine. The sequence is cut down to CDR3 DNA, 42 bases in frame from base 1. The germline V gene yields SGHTA for CDR1 and FQGNSA for CDR2. Patients with autoimmune disease history or receiving systemic immunosuppression were excluded from the trial. Peripheral blood for TCR sequencing was collected from all dose cohorts at baseline, on cycle 4 day 1, and on cycle 7 day 1. Samples were obtained from an open-label, multicenter, first-in-human phase I dose-escalation trial of ivuxolimab. Adults with locally advanced or metastatic head and neck squamous cell, hepatocellular, melanoma or renal cell carcinoma were enrolled in the trial. Before TCR sequencing, CD4+ and CD8+ T cells were separately sorted from peripheral blood. Genomic DNA was isolated from the sorted cells so that the TCRbeta CDR3 region could be sequenced. The immunoSEQ Assay was used for sequencing of TCRbeta CDR3 regions. Held by TCRdb, this immuneACCESS table contains in-frame sequences only and omits some clones. Under half of the omission traces to an unresolved V gene where checked; the cause of the rest is unknown. The sample has 60,000 to 70,000 clones on record, around 83% of them singletons. The ten largest clones take up 2% to 2.5% of the sample.

The V gene is TRBV7-2 and the J gene is TRBJ2-1; tentative D gene TRBD2, with 6 bases matching. Sequenced here: CD4+ or CD8+ T cells sorted from blood, sampled in a trial of the OX40 agonist ivuxolimab. This clonotype originated in an adult with an advanced solid tumor such as melanoma, head and neck, liver or kidney cancer. The CDR3 corresponds to CASSAGVAVYEQFF. The DNA sequence follows: TGTGCCAGCAGCGCCGGCGTAGCGGTCTATGAGCAGTTCTTC.